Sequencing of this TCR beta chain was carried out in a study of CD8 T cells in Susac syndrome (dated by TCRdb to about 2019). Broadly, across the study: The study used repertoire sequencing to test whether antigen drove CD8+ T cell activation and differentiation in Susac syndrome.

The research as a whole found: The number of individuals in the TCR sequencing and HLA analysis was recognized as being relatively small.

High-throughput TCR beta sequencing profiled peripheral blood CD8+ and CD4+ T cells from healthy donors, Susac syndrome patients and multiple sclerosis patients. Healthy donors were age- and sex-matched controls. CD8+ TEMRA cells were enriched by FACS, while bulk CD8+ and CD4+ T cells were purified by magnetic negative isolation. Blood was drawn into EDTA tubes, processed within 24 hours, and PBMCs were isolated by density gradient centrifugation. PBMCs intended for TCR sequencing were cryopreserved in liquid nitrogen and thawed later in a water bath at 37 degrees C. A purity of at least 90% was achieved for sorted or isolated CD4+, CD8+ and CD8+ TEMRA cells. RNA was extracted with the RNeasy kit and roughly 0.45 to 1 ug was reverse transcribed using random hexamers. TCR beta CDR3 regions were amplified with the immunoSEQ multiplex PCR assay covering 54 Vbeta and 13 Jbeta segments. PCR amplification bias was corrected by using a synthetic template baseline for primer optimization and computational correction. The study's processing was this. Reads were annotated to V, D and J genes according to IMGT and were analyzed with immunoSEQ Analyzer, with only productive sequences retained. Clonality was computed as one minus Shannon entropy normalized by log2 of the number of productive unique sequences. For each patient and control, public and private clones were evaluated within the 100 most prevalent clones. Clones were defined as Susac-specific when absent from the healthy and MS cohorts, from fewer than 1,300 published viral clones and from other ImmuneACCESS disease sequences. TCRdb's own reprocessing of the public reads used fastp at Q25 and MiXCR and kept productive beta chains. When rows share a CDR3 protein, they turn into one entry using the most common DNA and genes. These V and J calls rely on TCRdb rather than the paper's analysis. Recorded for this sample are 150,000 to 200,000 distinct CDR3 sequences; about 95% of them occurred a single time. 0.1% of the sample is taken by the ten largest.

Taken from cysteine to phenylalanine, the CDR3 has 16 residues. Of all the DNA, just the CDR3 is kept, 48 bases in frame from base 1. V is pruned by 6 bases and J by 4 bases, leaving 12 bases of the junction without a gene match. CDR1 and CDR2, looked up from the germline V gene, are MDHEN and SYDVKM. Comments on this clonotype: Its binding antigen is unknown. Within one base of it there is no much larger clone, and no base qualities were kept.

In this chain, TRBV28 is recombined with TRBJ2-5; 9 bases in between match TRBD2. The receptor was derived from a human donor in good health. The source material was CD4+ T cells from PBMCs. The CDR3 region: CASRASGIRSGETQYF. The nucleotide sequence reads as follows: TGTGCCAGCAGGGCTAGCGGGATTCGTAGTGGAGAGACCCAGTACTTC.